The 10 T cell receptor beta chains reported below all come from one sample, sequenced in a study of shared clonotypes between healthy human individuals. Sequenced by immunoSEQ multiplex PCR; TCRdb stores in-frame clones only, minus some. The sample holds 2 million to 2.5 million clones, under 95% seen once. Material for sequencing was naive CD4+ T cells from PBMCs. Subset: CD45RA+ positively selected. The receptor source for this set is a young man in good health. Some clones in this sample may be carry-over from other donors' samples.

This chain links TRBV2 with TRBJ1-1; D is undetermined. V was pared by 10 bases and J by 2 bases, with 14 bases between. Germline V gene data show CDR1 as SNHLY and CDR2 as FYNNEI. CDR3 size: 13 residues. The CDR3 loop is CATQEDGNTEAFF. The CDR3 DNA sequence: TGTGCCACCCAAGAGGACGGCAACACTGAAGCTTTCTTT.

The CDR3 DNA reads as TGTGCCAGCAGCTCTTCACTAAACACAGATACGCAGTATTTT. Amino acids: CASSSSLNTDTQYF. This rearrangement joins TRBV7-6 to TRBJ2-3; D not certain. The CDR3 has 14 residues. CDR1 is SGHVS, CDR2 FNYEAQ, per germline. V dropped 4 bases and J dropped 2 bases, with 10 bases sitting between them.

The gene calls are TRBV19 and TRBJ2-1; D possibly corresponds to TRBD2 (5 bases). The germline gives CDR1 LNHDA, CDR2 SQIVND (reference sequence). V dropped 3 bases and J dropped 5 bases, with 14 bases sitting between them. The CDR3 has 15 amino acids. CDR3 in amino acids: CASSMGLATHNEQFF. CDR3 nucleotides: TGTGCCAGTAGTATGGGCCTAGCTACCCACAATGAGCAGTTCTTC.

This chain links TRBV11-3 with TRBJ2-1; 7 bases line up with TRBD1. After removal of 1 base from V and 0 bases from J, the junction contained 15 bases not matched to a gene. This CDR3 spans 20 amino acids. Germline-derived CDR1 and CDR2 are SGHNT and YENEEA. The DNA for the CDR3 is TGTGCCAGCAGCTTAGGCCCCCCCCCAACTAGACAGGGCTCCTACAATGAGCAGTTCTTC. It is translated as CASSLGPPPTRQGSYNEQFF.

The CDR3 region is CASSVGRDSGNTIYF. The CDR3 bases are TGTGCCAGCAGTGTGGGGAGGGACTCTGGAAACACCATATATTTT. This chain connects TRBV6-1 to TRBJ1-3, with D uncertain. The CDR3 covers 15 residues. The germline V gene has CDR1 MNHNS and CDR2 SASEGT. Trimming cost V 4 bases and J 0 bases, with 10 bases left between them.

Written as DNA, the CDR3 is TGTGCCAGTAGCTCCCAGGGACTAGCGGGAGGGCTATATGAGCAGTTCTTC. It specifies CASSSQGLAGGLYEQFF. The J gene is TRBJ2-1, the V gene TRBV19; 16 bases are a match to TRBD2. Germline values: CDR1 LNHDA, CDR2 SQIVND (reference sequence). The CDR3 is 17 amino acids. Trimming cost V 6 bases and J 8 bases; bases outside gene matches: 10. Full variable domain (missing parts from reference TRBV19 and TRBJ2-1): DGGITQSPKYLFRKEGQNVTLSCEQNLNHDAMYWYRQDPGQGLRLIYYSQIVNDFQKGDIAEGYSVSREKKESFPLTVTSAQKNPTAFYLCASSSQGLAGGLYEQFFGPGTRLTVL.

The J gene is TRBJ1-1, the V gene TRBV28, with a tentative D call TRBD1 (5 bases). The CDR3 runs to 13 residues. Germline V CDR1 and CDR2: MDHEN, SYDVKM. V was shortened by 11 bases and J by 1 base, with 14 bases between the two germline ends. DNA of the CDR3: TGTGCCGGGGGACGCAGTAGGAACACTGAAGCTTTCTTT. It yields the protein CAGGRSRNTEAFF.

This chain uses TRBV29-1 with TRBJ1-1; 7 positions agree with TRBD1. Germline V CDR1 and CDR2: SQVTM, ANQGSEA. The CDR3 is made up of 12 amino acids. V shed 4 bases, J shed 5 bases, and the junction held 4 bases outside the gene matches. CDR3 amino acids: CSVAQGSTEAFF. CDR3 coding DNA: TGCAGCGTTGCACAGGGGTCTACTGAAGCTTTCTTT.

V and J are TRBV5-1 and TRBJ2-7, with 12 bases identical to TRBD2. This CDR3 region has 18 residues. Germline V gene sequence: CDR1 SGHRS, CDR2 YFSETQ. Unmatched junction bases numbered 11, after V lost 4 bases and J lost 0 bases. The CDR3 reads CASSGGTSGQHFSYEQYF. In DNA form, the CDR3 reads TGCGCCAGCAGCGGCGGGACTAGCGGGCAACATTTCTCCTACGAGCAGTACTTC.

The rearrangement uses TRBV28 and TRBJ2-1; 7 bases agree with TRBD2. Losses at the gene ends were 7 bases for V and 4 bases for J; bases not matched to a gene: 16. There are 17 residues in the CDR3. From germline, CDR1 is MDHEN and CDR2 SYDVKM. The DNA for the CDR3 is TGTGCCAGCACCCCCCCGGTGTGGGCGGGAGAATACAATGAGCAGTTCTTC. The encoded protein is CASTPPVWAGEYNEQFF.